This T cell receptor (beta chain) was profiled in a study of blood T cell repertoires in COVID-19. Overall study context: Acute and convalescent COVID-19 specimens originated in the United States, Italy and Spain.

Original methodology: Using reference gene primer amplification, nucleated cell counts were estimated. Sequencing used immunoSEQ multiplex PCR; TCRdb keeps in-frame clones, though not all of them. D and trimming come from the DNA, and the V and J calls and clone size come from that table. The sample has 250,000 to 350,000 clones, roughly nine tenths seen once. With V trimmed by 0 bases and J by 5 bases, 7 bases remained unmatched. Per the germline V gene, CDR1 is SGDLS and CDR2 is YYNGEE. There are 15 residues in the CDR3. The sample consisted of peripheral blood. This sequence joins TRBV9 and TRBJ2-5; 7 bases fit TRBD1. The receptor was derived from a woman between 50 and 59 years old who had recovered from COVID-19. CDR3 loop: CASSVVGTGEETQYF. In DNA, the CDR3 is TGTGCCAGCAGCGTAGTTGGAACAGGGGAGGAGACCCAGTACTTC.